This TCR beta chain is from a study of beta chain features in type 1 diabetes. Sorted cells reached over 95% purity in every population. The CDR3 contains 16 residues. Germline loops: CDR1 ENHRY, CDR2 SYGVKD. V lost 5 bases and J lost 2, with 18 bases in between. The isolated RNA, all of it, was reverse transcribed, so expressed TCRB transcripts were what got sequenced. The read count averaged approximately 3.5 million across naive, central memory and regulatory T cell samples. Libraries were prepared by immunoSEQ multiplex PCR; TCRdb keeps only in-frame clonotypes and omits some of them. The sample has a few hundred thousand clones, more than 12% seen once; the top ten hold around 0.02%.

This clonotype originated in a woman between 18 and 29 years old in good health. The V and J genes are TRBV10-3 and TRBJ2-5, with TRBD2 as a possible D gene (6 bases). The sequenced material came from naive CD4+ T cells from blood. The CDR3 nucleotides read TGTGCCATCAGTCAAGACCTAGCGAGTGTTCAAGAGACCCAGTACTTC. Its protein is CAISQDLASVQETQYF.